One and the same sample provided the 25 T cell receptor beta chains below, sequenced in a study of neoadjuvant anti-PD-1 for oral cavity cancer. Time point specified: after neoadjuvant nivolumab, at surgical resection. Profiled with immunoSEQ multiplex PCR; TCRdb holds only in-frame clones, not every one. The repertoire holds more than 9,000 clones, with approximately 57% as singletons. This material consisted of PBMCs, taken after nivolumab (anti-PD-1) treatment. The receptor set was obtained from a person between 35 and 79 years old with oral cavity squamous cell carcinoma.

The sample holds a few counts of this clone. The chain links TRBV10-3 to TRBJ1-1; D gene unclear. In germline, CDR1 is ENHRY, CDR2 SYGVKD. The germline V and J ends were trimmed by 8 bases and 0 bases, with 4 bases remaining between them. The CDR3 covers 11 residues. The CDR3 DNA is TGTGCCATCTCTGTGAACACTGAAGCTTTCTTT. Encoded protein: CAISVNTEAFF.

This clone has only a few counts. The chain carries TRBV7-9 and TRBJ1-2, with TRBD1 identical over 8 bases. The CDR3 is 15 amino acids. The V gene end was trimmed by 4 bases and the J gene end by 2 bases; junction bases not matched to a gene: 6. The V gene's germline CDR1 is SEHNR and CDR2 FQNEAQ (reference sequence). The CDR3 region has the DNA TGTGCCAGCAGCTCGCTACAGGGGGGCAACTATGGCTACACCTTC. It specifies CASSSLQGGNYGYTF. The complete variable domain, with remaining parts taken from reference TRBV7-9 and TRBJ1-2, reads DTGVSQNPRHKITKRGQNVTFRCDPISEHNRLYWYRQTLGQGPEFLTYFQNEAQLEKSRLLSDRFSAERPKGSFSTLEIQRTEQGDSAMYLCASSSLQGGNYGYTFGSGTRLTVV.

The rearrangement uses TRBV2 and TRBJ2-1, with D perhaps assigned TRBD1 or TRBD2 (5 bases each). This CDR3 contains 13 residues. The ends were cut back, 8 bases at V and 4 bases at J, with 12 bases in the middle. CDR1 and CDR2 (germline): SNHLY, FYNNEI. The CDR3 protein is CASGTEVYNEQFF. The CDR3 DNA follows: TGTGCCAGCGGGACGGAGGTTTACAATGAGCAGTTCTTC.

This clone occurred a few times. This rearrangement joins TRBV5-1 to TRBJ2-5; tentatively, D is TRBD1 or TRBD2 (5 bases each). Germline loops: CDR1 SGHRS, CDR2 YFSETQ. The CDR3 loop spans 15 amino acids. With 5 bases removed from V and 2 bases from J, the gap between germline ends came to 16 bases. The CDR3 DNA follows: TGCGCCAGCAGGCAGACAGTGGGGGTACAAGAGACCCAGTACTTC. Translating it yields CASRQTVGVQETQYF.

This clone has only a few counts. The chain recombines TRBV19 with TRBJ1-3; TRBD1 matches at 7 bases. Trimming removed 6 bases from V and 2 bases from J; junction bases left unmatched: 4. The CDR3 covers 14 residues. Germline CDR1 and CDR2: LNHDA and SQIVND (reference sequence). CDR3 in amino acids: CASRATGTGNTIYF. CDR3 nucleotides: TGTGCCAGTAGGGCGACAGGGACTGGAAACACCATATATTTT.

The chain uses TRBV11-2 and TRBJ2-7, with D possibly TRBD2 on 5 matching bases. The V gene lost 0 bases and the J gene lost 2 bases, with 11 bases spanning the gap. This CDR3 spans 15 amino acids. The germline CDR1 and CDR2 sequences are SGHAT and FQNNGV. The CDR3 spells CASSLDRLAPYEQYF. CDR3 DNA sequence: TGTGCCAGCAGCTTAGATCGGCTAGCCCCCTACGAGCAGTACTTC.

The chain couples TRBV7-2 to TRBJ2-7, with D possibly being TRBD2 (5 bases). This CDR3 has 14 amino acids. Germline V gene data show CDR1 as SGHTA and CDR2 as FQGNSA. The ends were cut back, 5 bases at V and 5 bases at J, with 16 bases in the middle. The CDR3 sequence: CASSLEGPLNEQYF. The CDR3 DNA reads TGTGCCAGCAGCCTAGAGGGTCCTCTAAACGAGCAGTACTTC.

The rearrangement uses TRBV5-1 and TRBJ2-7, with D possibly being TRBD1 or TRBD2 (5 bases each). V was pared by 7 bases and J by 5 bases, with 19 bases between. CDR1 is SGHRS and CDR2 is YFSETQ in the germline V gene. CDR3 length equals 14 residues. The CDR3 nucleotides are TGCGCCAGCCGCCTCGAGAGGGGCACCCACGAGCAGTACTTC. Its protein is CASRLERGTHEQYF.

The rearrangement joins TRBV6-1 to TRBJ2-7, with D perhaps TRBD1 (5 bases). CDR3 length: 14 amino acids. V dropped 2 bases and J dropped 6 bases, with 14 bases sitting between them. CDR1 MNHNS and CDR2 SASEGT come from the germline V gene. In DNA, the CDR3 is TGTGCCAGCAGTGAATTTACAGGAAATGGCGAGCAGTACTTC. Its protein is CASSEFTGNGEQYF.

The chain recombines TRBV7-2 with TRBJ1-5, with D possibly being TRBD1 (5 bases). The CDR3 totals 15 residues. The V gene lost 5 bases and the J gene lost 3 bases, with 14 bases spanning the gap. Germline V CDR1 and CDR2: SGHTA, FQGNSA. The CDR3 region has the DNA TGTGCCAGCAGCCCTTATGGGGGTCCCAATCAGCCCCAGCATTTT. It specifies CASSPYGGPNQPQHF.

This clone was recorded a few times. The chain recombines TRBV7-8 with TRBJ1-4; 7 nucleotides line up with TRBD1. The CDR3 is 15 amino acids. CDR1 is SGHVS and CDR2 is FQNEAQ in the germline V gene. Losses at the gene ends were 5 bases for V and 8 bases for J; bases not matched to a gene: 11. CDR3 sequence (DNA): TGTGCCAGCAGCCCAGGACAGGCTCGCAAGGAAAAACTGTTTTTT. Protein: CASSPGQARKEKLFF.

This sequence joins TRBV19 and TRBJ1-2; TRBD1 matches 9 bases. V was clipped by 5 bases and J by 1 base; unmatched bases: 5. Germline assignment: CDR1 LNHDA and CDR2 SQIVND (reference sequence). The CDR3 is made up of 15 amino acids. CDR3 in DNA: TGTGCCAGTAGTTTAGGACAGGGGAGTAACTATGGCTACACCTTC. Amino acids: CASSLGQGSNYGYTF.

This clone was detected only a few times. CDR3 loop: CATSRGTSYEQYF. CDR3 in DNA: TGTGCCACCAGCAGAGGAACCTCGTACGAGCAGTACTTC. This chain links TRBV15 with TRBJ2-7; D is uncertain. Trimming removed 1 base at V and 4 bases at J, with 8 bases between. From germline, CDR1 is LNHNV and CDR2 YYDKDF (reference sequence). The length of the CDR3 is 13 residues.

The chain has TRBV7-9 and TRBJ2-1; 8 bases fit TRBD2. Germline CDR1 and CDR2: SEHNR and FQNEAQ (reference sequence). The CDR3 is 16 amino acids. With 2 bases clipped from V and 9 bases from J, the junction kept 12 bases outside the gene matches. CDR3 residues: CASSLSLLVAGSEQFF. CDR3 bases: TGTGCCAGCAGCTTATCCCTCTTGGTAGCGGGAAGTGAGCAGTTCTTC.

This clone has more than one count but fewer than ten. The rearrangement joins TRBV7-9 to TRBJ1-1; D gene unclear. V was trimmed by 7 bases and J by 5 bases, leaving 17 bases between them. Germline CDR1 and CDR2: SEHNR and FQNEAQ (reference sequence). The CDR3 contains 14 residues. The CDR3 region is CASTPGGGFTEAFF. CDR3 coding DNA: TGTGCCAGCACCCCGGGAGGAGGGTTTACTGAAGCTTTCTTT.

CDR3 nucleotides: TGTGCCAGCAGCTCGGAGGGATTCTACGAGCAGTACTTC. Protein sequence: CASSSEGFYEQYF. The chain carries TRBV11-2 and TRBJ2-7; D possibly corresponds to TRBD2 (6 bases). V was shortened by 4 bases and J by 3 bases, with 10 bases between the two germline ends. Germline V lookup: CDR1 SGHAT, CDR2 FQNNGV. CDR3 size: 13 residues.

The chain combines TRBV19 with TRBJ2-1; no clear D gene. V was pared by 4 bases and J by 1 base, with 11 bases between. Germline loops: CDR1 LNHDA, CDR2 SQIVND (reference sequence). The CDR3 contains 15 residues. The CDR3 DNA reads as TGTGCCAGTAGTACATCCGGGTATTCCTACAATGAGCAGTTCTTC. Translation gives CASSTSGYSYNEQFF.

The rearrangement joins TRBV7-7 to TRBJ2-1; D gene unclear. The CDR3 runs 18 residues. The V end lost 5 bases, the J end lost 0 bases, and 20 bases lay between the germline ends. Germline V lookup: CDR1 SSHAT, CDR2 FNYEAQ (reference sequence). The CDR3 is CASSPGVMKGSSYNEQFF. In nucleotides, the CDR3 is TGTGCCAGCAGCCCAGGTGTTATGAAAGGAAGCTCCTACAATGAGCAGTTCTTC.

V and J are TRBV11-2 and TRBJ2-2; D is tentatively TRBD1 or TRBD2 (5 bases each). Germline CDR1 and CDR2: SGHAT and FQNNGV. Trimming removed 5 bases at V and 4 bases at J, with 23 bases between. CDR3 length: 18 residues. The CDR3 reads CASSPSPRGRVGTGELFF. DNA of the CDR3: TGTGCCAGCAGCCCCTCCCCCCGGGGCAGGGTGGGCACCGGGGAGCTGTTTTTT.

The V gene is TRBV7-8, the J gene TRBJ1-4; D is undetermined. The CDR3 has 14 amino acids. Germline CDR1 is SGHVS and CDR2 is FQNEAQ. Trimming stripped 4 bases from V and 11 bases from J, with 17 bases between. CDR3 region: CASSSYGREKKLFF. The DNA of the CDR3 is TGTGCCAGCAGCTCCTACGGGAGGGAGAAGAAACTGTTTTTT.

This clone was recorded only once. This chain uses TRBV30 with TRBJ1-5; perhaps TRBD1 as D (6 bases). The CDR3 runs to 16 residues. V dropped 4 bases and J dropped 0 bases, with 16 bases sitting between them. In germline, CDR1 is GTSNPN, CDR2 SVGIG (reference sequence). In DNA form, the CDR3 reads TGTGCCTGGACCCCCAAGGGGGGATCTAGCAATCAGCCCCAGCATTTT. Encoded protein: CAWTPKGGSSNQPQHF.

Details on this clone: A junction end diverges from the germline sequence, so it may reflect a read error. The chain employs TRBV7-7 and TRBJ2-2; no clear D gene. Germline CDR1 is SSHAT and CDR2 is FNYEAQ (reference sequence). The CDR3 consists of 13 residues. The CDR3 region has the DNA TGTGCTAGCAGCTTAGGAGTTGCGGGGGAGCTGTTTTTT. Its protein product is CASSLGVAGELFF.

The J gene is TRBJ1-4, the V gene TRBV7-6; D may be TRBD1 (5 bases). This CDR3 region has 15 residues. The germline V gene has CDR1 SGHVS and CDR2 FNYEAQ. Trimming shortened V by 5 bases and J by 2 bases, and 12 bases separated the two germline ends. The CDR3 DNA sequence: TGTGCCAGCAGCCCTGCGAGGGGTACTAATGAAAAACTGTTTTTT. This translates into CASSPARGTNEKLFF.

The rearrangement links TRBV5-1 to TRBJ2-4; D is ambiguous. The CDR3 length is 15 residues. The germline V and J ends were trimmed by 0 bases and 1 base, with 8 bases remaining between them. Germline-derived CDR1 and CDR2 are SGHRS and YFSETQ. The DNA of the CDR3 is TGCGCCAGCAGCTTGGAAGGGCCGGCCAAAAACATTCAGTACTTC. It encodes CASSLEGPAKNIQYF.

This chain joins TRBV7-9 and TRBJ2-5; TRBD1 agrees at 9 bases. The CDR3 loop spans 14 amino acids. After removal of 5 bases from V and 5 bases from J, the junction contained 6 bases not matched to a gene. Germline V CDR1 and CDR2: SEHNR, FQNEAQ (reference sequence). The CDR3 region has the DNA TGTGCCAGCAGCCTAGGGACAGGGAGGGAGACCCAGTACTTC. Translating gives CASSLGTGRETQYF.